Each of the 25 T cell receptor beta chains below was sequenced from the same sample in a study of blood T cell repertoires in COVID-19. Sequencing was performed with immunoSEQ multiplex PCR; in TCRdb, only in-frame clones are kept and a portion is missing. The sample consists of approximately 330,000 clones, roughly 90% of them appearing once. The sample comprised PBMCs or T cells enriched from blood (not recorded which). Every receptor here comes from a woman between 25 and 40 years old who had recovered from COVID-19.

The gene calls are TRBV5-6 and TRBJ1-2; D is uncertain. The CDR3 consists of 12 residues. V dropped 0 bases and J dropped 6 bases, with 6 bases sitting between them. The V gene's germline CDR1 is SGHDT and CDR2 YYEEEE. CDR3 in DNA: TGTGCCAGCAGCTTGGGAAGCAATGGCTACACCTTC. This gives the protein CASSLGSNGYTF.

This clone was detected only a few times. The chain carries TRBV9 and TRBJ2-1; possibly TRBD2 for D (6 bases). Germline assignment: CDR1 SGDLS and CDR2 YYNGEE. The ends were cut back, 0 bases at V and 3 bases at J, with 10 bases in the middle. The CDR3 has 15 residues. The CDR3 region has the DNA TGTGCCAGCAGCGTAGAGCCTAGCGACTACAATGAGCAGTTCTTC. Protein product: CASSVEPSDYNEQFF.

The chain couples TRBV18 to TRBJ1-6; TRBD1 is a possible D gene (6 bases). Trimming took off 3 bases at V and 8 bases at J, with 17 bases between the two ends. The CDR3 has 16 residues. Germline values: CDR1 KGHSH, CDR2 LQKENI. The CDR3 spells CASSPGAGREDSPLHF. Here the CDR3 DNA reads TGTGCCAGCTCACCGGGGGCAGGGAGGGAGGATTCACCCCTCCACTTT.

The chain uses TRBV6-5 and TRBJ1-2; D gene unclear. The V end was cut by 5 bases, the J end by 6 bases, with 19 bases between. The germline gives CDR1 MNHEY, CDR2 SVGAGI. This CDR3 contains 15 residues. CDR3 loop: CASSIPREGRHGYTF. For the CDR3, the DNA is TGTGCCAGCAGTATTCCCCGGGAAGGGCGACATGGCTACACCTTC.

V gene TRBV3-1 (or the pseudogene TRBV3-2) combines with J gene TRBJ2-1, with 7 bases that match TRBD2. With V trimmed by 3 bases and J by 5 bases, 19 bases remained unmatched. Germline CDR1 LGHDT, CDR2 YNNKEL (reference sequence). This CDR3 has 19 residues. The CDR3, as DNA: TGTGCCAGCAGCCACAATCCTCCCGCCCCGGGGGGAAACCACAATGAGCAGTTCTTC. It encodes CASSHNPPAPGGNHNEQFF.

V usage is TRBV2 and J usage is TRBJ2-2; TRBD1 aligns across 7 bases. Looked up from germline, CDR1 is SNHLY and CDR2 is FYNNEI. The CDR3 contains 15 residues. V shed 4 bases and J 0 bases; nucleotides not matched to a gene: 2. This CDR3 reads CASSGQGPNTGELFF. In DNA, the CDR3 is TGTGCCAGCAGTGGACAGGGCCCGAACACCGGGGAGCTGTTTTTT.

The chain links TRBV3-1 (or the pseudogene TRBV3-2) to TRBJ1-1; unclear D gene. This CDR3 spans 14 amino acids. The ends were cut back, 0 bases at V and 3 bases at J, with 8 bases in the middle. Germline V CDR1 and CDR2: LGHDT, YNNKEL (reference sequence). The DNA for the CDR3 is TGTGCCAGCAGCCAAGAGGCCGGGTACACTGAAGCTTTCTTT. Amino acid sequence: CASSQEAGYTEAFF.

J is TRBJ2-7 and V is TRBV9; 10 bases match TRBD1. From germline, CDR1 is SGDLS and CDR2 YYNGEE. CDR3 length equals 15 residues. V shed 0 bases, J shed 7 bases, and the junction held 7 bases outside the gene matches. The CDR3 nucleotides read TGTGCCAGCAGCGTAGGTGGGACAGGGGCCCGGGAGCAGTACTTC. Protein: CASSVGGTGAREQYF.

The rearrangement joins TRBV2 to TRBJ2-5; TRBD2 matches at 8 bases. The CDR3 runs 15 residues. J lost 4 bases, V lost 8 bases, and 12 bases had no gene match. The germline V gene has CDR1 SNHLY and CDR2 FYNNEI. The CDR3 DNA is TGTGCCAGCCAGGGACGGGAGGGCCTAGGAGAGACCCAGTACTTC. The encoded protein is CASQGREGLGETQYF.

The chain is built from TRBV5-1 and TRBJ1-1, with D unclear. This CDR3 has 17 residues. V was clipped by 4 bases and J by 1 base, with 20 bases between them. From germline, CDR1 is SGHRS and CDR2 YFSETQ. The CDR3 spells CASSPEEGLGWNTEAFF. CDR3 bases: TGCGCCAGCAGCCCTGAGGAAGGTCTGGGTTGGAACACTGAAGCTTTCTTT.

The CDR3 DNA reads as TGTGCCAGCAGCCGGACAGTAACCCATACCGGGGAGCTGTTTTTT. It encodes CASSRTVTHTGELFF. This chain links TRBV5-8 with TRBJ2-2, with a tentative D call TRBD1 (6 bases). The CDR3 runs to 15 residues. Germline assignment: CDR1 SGHTS and CDR2 YDEGEE. V lost 4 bases and J 5 bases, leaving 15 bases between the germline ends.

The chain has TRBV5-1 and TRBJ2-7, with D possibly being TRBD1 (6 bases). V lost 7 bases to trimming and J lost 3 bases, with 20 bases between them. This CDR3 contains 15 residues. CDR1 and CDR2 from the germline V gene are SGHRS and YFSETQ. The CDR3 here is CASRNRPGQSYEQYF. CDR3 nucleotides: TGCGCCAGCCGGAACCGACCCGGACAGAGCTACGAGCAGTACTTC.

J is TRBJ2-1 and V is TRBV7-9; D not certain. Germline assignment: CDR1 SEHNR and CDR2 FQNEAQ (reference sequence). Trimming cost V 3 bases and J 7 bases, with 16 bases left between them. This CDR3 is built from 15 residues. The CDR3 coding sequence is TGTGCCAGCAGCTTTGTCCGTTTATTGGAGAATGAGCAGTTCTTC. It codes for CASSFVRLLENEQFF.

This chain connects TRBV7-2 to TRBJ2-7; possibly TRBD2 for D (6 bases). The V end lost 5 bases, the J end lost 2 bases, and 13 bases lay between the germline ends. The germline CDR1 and CDR2 sequences are SGHTA and FQGNSA. The CDR3 covers 14 residues. The CDR3 coding sequence is TGTGCCAGCAGCCCCGCCGGGACTGCCTACGAGCAGTACTTC. This translates into CASSPAGTAYEQYF.

The chain employs TRBV18 and TRBJ2-7; 7 positions match TRBD2. This CDR3 is built from 14 residues. The germline V gene encodes CDR1 KGHSH and CDR2 LQKENI. The V gene end was trimmed by 6 bases and the J gene end by 4 bases; junction bases not matched to a gene: 9. This CDR3 is CASSAAGGLYEQYF. The CDR3 region has the DNA TGTGCCAGCTCCGCCGCCGGGGGGTTGTACGAGCAGTACTTC. Using reference TRBV18 and TRBJ2-7 for the parts outside the CDR3, the full variable domain is NAGVMQNPRHLVRRRGQEARLRCSPMKGHSHVYWYRQLPEEGLKFMVYLQKENIIDESGMPKERFSAEFPKEGPSILRIQQVVRGDSAAYFCASSAAGGLYEQYFGPGTRLTVT.

The chain recombines TRBV11-2 with TRBJ1-3; D perhaps matches TRBD1 (5 bases). CDR1 is SGHAT, CDR2 FQNNGV, per germline. This CDR3 has 16 residues. Deletions cut 3 bases from V and 0 bases from J, with 12 bases between. The CDR3, as DNA: TGTGCCAGCAGCTTTCTTGGGGACTTCTCTGGAAACACCATATATTTT. Its protein product is CASSFLGDFSGNTIYF.

The J gene is TRBJ1-1, the V gene TRBV20-1; D is uncertain. The V and J ends lost 3 bases and 7 bases respectively, with 21 bases between them. CDR1 is DFQATT and CDR2 is SNEGSKA in the germline V gene (reference sequence). The CDR3 spans 15 residues. This CDR3 reads CSASTPDRGGDEAFF. In nucleotides, the CDR3 is TGCAGTGCTAGTACGCCGGACCGCGGAGGTGATGAAGCTTTCTTT.

J is TRBJ2-1 and V is TRBV5-6; a weak D match, TRBD2 (5 bases). Germline assignment: CDR1 SGHDT and CDR2 YYEEEE. V was shortened by 2 bases and J by 5 bases, with 11 bases between the two germline ends. This CDR3 is 14 amino acids long. The CDR3 region is CASSFSREHNEQFF. The CDR3 DNA sequence: TGTGCCAGCAGCTTTTCGAGGGAACACAATGAGCAGTTCTTC.

This chain connects TRBV7-6 to TRBJ2-7, with D possibly matching TRBD1 (6 bases). This CDR3 region has 15 residues. Per the germline V gene, CDR1 is SGHVS and CDR2 is FNYEAQ. Trimming shortened V by 1 base and J by 1 base, and 11 bases separated the two germline ends. CDR3: CASSLEQGRSYEQYF. The CDR3 DNA reads TGTGCCAGCAGCTTAGAACAGGGACGATCCTACGAGCAGTACTTC.

The chain couples TRBV28 to TRBJ2-7; no definite D call. Trimming shortened V by 4 bases and J by 4 bases, and 20 bases separated the two germline ends. There are 16 residues in the CDR3. CDR1 is MDHEN and CDR2 is SYDVKM in the germline V gene. The CDR3 nucleotides read TGTGCCAGCAGTTCCCCCCAACGCAGGATCCAATACGAGCAGTACTTC. It encodes CASSSPQRRIQYEQYF. Variable domain in full (rest from reference TRBV28 and TRBJ2-7): DVKVTQSSRYLVKRTGEKVFLECVQDMDHENMFWYRQDPGLGLRLIYFSYDVKMKEKGDIPEGYSVSREKKERFSLILESASTNQTSMYLCASSSPQRRIQYEQYFGPGTRLTVT.

The chain combines TRBV9 with TRBJ1-6; D is possibly TRBD1 (6 bases). Trimming stripped 3 bases from V and 9 bases from J, with 10 bases between. Germline V gene sequence: CDR1 SGDLS, CDR2 YYNGEE. This CDR3 has 13 amino acids. CDR3 sequence reads: CASSAQGSSPLHF. The DNA for the CDR3 is TGTGCCAGCAGCGCACAGGGTAGTTCACCCCTCCACTTT.

J is TRBJ1-3 and V is TRBV21-1. TRBV21-1 is an annotated pseudogene. The CDR3 is 16 residues long. CDR3 in amino acids: CASSIRGGFSGNTIYF. The CDR3 DNA sequence: TGTGCCAGCAGCATCCGGGGTGGCTTCAGTGGAAACACCATATATTTT.

This chain links TRBV11-2 with TRBJ2-3; 8 bases match TRBD2. CDR1 and CDR2 (germline): SGHAT, FQNNGV. Trimming removed 5 bases from V and 6 bases from J; junction bases left unmatched: 10. CDR3 length equals 15 residues. The CDR3 DNA is TGTGCCAGCAGCAACTCGGGGGGGCGACGGGATACGCAGTATTTT. Protein: CASSNSGGRRDTQYF.

The rearrangement links TRBV7-9 to TRBJ2-2; 13 bases are a match to TRBD2. The germline gives CDR1 SEHNR, CDR2 FQNEAQ (reference sequence). The J segment lost 6 bases and the V segment lost 3 bases, leaving 10 bases of the junction unmatched. The CDR3 is made up of 18 amino acids. CDR3 residues: CASSFPRTSGRPAGELFF. The CDR3 DNA reads TGTGCCAGCAGCTTCCCTAGGACTAGCGGGAGACCGGCCGGGGAGCTGTTTTTT.

The rearrangement links TRBV19 to TRBJ1-2; a weak D match, TRBD1 (6 bases). V lost 8 bases, J lost 4 bases, and 20 bases lay in between. The CDR3 extends over 15 amino acids. The germline V gene encodes CDR1 LNHDA and CDR2 SQIVND (reference sequence). The chain's CDR3 is CASALHREVIYGYTF. In DNA form, the CDR3 reads TGTGCCAGTGCCCTACACAGGGAAGTTATCTATGGCTACACCTTC.